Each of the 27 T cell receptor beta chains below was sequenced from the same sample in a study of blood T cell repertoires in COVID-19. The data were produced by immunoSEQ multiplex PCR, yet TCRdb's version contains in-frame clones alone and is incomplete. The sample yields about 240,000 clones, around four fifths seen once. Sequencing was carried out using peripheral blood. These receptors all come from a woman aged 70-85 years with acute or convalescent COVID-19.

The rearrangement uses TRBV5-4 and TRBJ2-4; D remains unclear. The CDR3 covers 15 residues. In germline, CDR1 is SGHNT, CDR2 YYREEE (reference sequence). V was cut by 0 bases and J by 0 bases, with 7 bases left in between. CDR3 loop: CASSLDSVAKNIQYF. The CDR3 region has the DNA TGTGCCAGCAGCTTGGACAGTGTAGCCAAAAACATTCAGTACTTC.

The CDR3 sequence is CASSLLAGANNEQFF. The DNA for the CDR3 is TGCGCCAGCAGTCTGCTAGCGGGGGCCAACAATGAGCAGTTCTTC. The chain is built from TRBV10-1 and TRBJ2-1, with 10 positions matching TRBD2. This CDR3 contains 15 residues. Trimming removed 5 bases from V and 5 bases from J; junction bases left unmatched: 6. Germline CDR1 reads WNHNN; CDR2 reads SYGVQD (reference sequence).

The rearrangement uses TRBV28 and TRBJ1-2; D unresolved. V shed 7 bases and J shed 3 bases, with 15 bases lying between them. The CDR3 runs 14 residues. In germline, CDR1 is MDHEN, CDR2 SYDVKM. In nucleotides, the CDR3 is TGTGCCAGCATCCTATCGTCCTATGACTATGGCTACACCTTC. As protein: CASILSSYDYGYTF.

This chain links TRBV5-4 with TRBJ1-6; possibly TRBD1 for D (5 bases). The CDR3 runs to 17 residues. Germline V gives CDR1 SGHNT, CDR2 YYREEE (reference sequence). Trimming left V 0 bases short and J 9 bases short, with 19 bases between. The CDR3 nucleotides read TGTGCCAGCAGCTTGGGGGGGGGAGAAGGCTCGAGTTCACCCCTCCACTTT. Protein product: CASSLGGGEGSSSPLHF.

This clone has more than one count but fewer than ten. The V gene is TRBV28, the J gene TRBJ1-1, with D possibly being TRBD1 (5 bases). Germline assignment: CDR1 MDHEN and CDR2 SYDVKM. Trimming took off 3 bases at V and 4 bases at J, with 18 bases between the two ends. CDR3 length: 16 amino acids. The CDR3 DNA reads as TGTGCCAGCAGTTTTATGAGGTGGGGCCAGGGCACTGAAGCTTTCTTT. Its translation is CASSFMRWGQGTEAFF.

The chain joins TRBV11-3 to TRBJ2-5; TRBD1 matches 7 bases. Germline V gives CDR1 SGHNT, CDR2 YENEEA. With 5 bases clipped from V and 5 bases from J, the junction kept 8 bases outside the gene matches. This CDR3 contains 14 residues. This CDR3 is CASSPGGGFETQYF. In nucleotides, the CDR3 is TGTGCCAGCAGCCCAGGGGGTGGATTCGAGACCCAGTACTTC. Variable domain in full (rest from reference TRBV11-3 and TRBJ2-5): EAGVVQSPRYKIIEKKQPVAFWCNPISGHNTLYWYLQNLGQGPELLIRYENEEAVDDSQLPKDRFSAERLKGVDSTLKIQPAELGDSAVYLCASSPGGGFETQYFGPGTRLLVL.

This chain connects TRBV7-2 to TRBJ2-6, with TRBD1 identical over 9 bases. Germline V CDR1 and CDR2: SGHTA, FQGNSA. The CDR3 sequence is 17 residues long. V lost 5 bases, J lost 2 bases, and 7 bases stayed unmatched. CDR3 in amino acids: CASSPGTGFAGANVLTF. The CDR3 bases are TGTGCCAGCAGCCCCGGGACAGGGTTTGCTGGGGCCAACGTCCTGACTTTC.

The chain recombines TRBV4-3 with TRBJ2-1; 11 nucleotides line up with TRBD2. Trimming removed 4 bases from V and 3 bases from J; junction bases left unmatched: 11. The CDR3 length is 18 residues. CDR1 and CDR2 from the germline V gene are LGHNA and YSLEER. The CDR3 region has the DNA TGCGCCAGCAGCCCGAACGCACTAGCGGGGGCTAACTACAATGAGCAGTTCTTC. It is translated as CASSPNALAGANYNEQFF.

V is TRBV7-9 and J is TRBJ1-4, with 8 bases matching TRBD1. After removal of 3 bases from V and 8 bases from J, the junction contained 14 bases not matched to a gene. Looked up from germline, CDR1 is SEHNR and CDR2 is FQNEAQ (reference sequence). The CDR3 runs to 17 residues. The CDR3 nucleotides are TGTGCCAGCAGCTTCCGGACAGGGCGTAGAATAGGGGAAAAACTGTTTTTT. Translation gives CASSFRTGRRIGEKLFF.

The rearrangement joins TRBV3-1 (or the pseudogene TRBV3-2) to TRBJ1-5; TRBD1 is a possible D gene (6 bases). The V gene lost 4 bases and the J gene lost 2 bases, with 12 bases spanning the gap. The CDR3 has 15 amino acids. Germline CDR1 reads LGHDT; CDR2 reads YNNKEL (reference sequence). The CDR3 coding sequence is TGTGCCAGCAGCCTCCAGGGGACCGGCAATCAGCCCCAGCATTTT. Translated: CASSLQGTGNQPQHF.

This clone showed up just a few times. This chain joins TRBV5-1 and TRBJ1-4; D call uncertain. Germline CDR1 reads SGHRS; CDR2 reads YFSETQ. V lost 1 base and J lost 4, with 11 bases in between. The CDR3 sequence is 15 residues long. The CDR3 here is CASSLSHRNNEKLFF. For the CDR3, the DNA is TGCGCCAGCAGCTTGAGCCACAGAAATAATGAAAAACTGTTTTTT.

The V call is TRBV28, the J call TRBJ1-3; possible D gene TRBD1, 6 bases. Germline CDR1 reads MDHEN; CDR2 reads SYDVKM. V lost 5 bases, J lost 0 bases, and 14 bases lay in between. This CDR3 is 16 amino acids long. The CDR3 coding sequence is TGTGCCAGCAGTGGGCCGGGACACCCCTCTGGAAACACCATATATTTT. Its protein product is CASSGPGHPSGNTIYF. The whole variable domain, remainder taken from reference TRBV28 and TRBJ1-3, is DVKVTQSSRYLVKRTGEKVFLECVQDMDHENMFWYRQDPGLGLRLIYFSYDVKMKEKGDIPEGYSVSREKKERFSLILESASTNQTSMYLCASSGPGHPSGNTIYFGEGSWLTVV.

CDR3 in amino acids: CASSQDRFGQGDTEAFF. As DNA, the CDR3 is TGTGCCAGCAGCCAAGATCGTTTCGGACAGGGTGACACTGAAGCTTTCTTT. The gene calls are TRBV14 and TRBJ1-1; 8 bases are shared with TRBD1. Germline V gene data show CDR1 as SGHDN and CDR2 as FVKESK. With 0 bases clipped from V and 3 bases from J, the junction kept 9 bases outside the gene matches. The CDR3 runs 17 residues.

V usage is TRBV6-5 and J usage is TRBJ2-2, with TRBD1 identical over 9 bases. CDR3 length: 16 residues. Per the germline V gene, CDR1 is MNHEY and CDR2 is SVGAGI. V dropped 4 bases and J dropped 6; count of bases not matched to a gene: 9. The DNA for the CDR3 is TGTGCCAGCAGTTGGGACAGGGCGACGGGGGCCGGGGAGCTGTTTTTT. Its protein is CASSWDRATGAGELFF.

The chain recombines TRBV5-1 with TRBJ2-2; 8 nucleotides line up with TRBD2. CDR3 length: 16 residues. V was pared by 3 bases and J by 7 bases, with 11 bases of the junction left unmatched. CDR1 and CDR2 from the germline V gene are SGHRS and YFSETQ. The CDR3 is CASSSGGAGLIGELFF. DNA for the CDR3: TGCGCCAGCAGCTCCGGGGGGGCCGGGCTAATCGGGGAGCTGTTTTTT.

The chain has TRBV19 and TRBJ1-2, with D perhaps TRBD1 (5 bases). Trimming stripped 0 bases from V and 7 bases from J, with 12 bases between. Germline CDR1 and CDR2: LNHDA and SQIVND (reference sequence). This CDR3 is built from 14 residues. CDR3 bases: TGTGCCAGTAGTATAGATCGCAGGGCAGCTGGCTACACCTTC. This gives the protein CASSIDRRAAGYTF. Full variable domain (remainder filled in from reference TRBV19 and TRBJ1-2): DGGITQSPKYLFRKEGQNVTLSCEQNLNHDAMYWYRQDPGQGLRLIYYSQIVNDFQKGDIAEGYSVSREKKESFPLTVTSAQKNPTAFYLCASSIDRRAAGYTFGSGTRLTVV.

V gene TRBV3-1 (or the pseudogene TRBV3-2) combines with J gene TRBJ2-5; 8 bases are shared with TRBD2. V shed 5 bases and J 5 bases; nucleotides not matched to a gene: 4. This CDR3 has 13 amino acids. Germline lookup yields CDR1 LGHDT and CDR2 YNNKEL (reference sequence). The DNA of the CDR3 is TGTGCCAGCAGCGCGGGGGGATGGGAGACCCAGTACTTC. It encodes CASSAGGWETQYF.

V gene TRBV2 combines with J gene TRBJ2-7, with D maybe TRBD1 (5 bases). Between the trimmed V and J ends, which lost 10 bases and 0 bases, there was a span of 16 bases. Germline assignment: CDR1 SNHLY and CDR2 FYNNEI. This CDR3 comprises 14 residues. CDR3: CANKGADNSYEQYF. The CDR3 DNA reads TGTGCCAACAAAGGGGCAGATAACTCCTACGAGCAGTACTTC.

CDR3 protein: CASSEGQYYNSPLHF. For the CDR3, the DNA is TGTGCCAGCAGTGAAGGGCAGTACTATAATTCACCCCTCCACTTT. The chain couples TRBV6-1 to TRBJ1-6; no clear D gene. CDR3 size: 15 residues. In germline, CDR1 is MNHNS, CDR2 SASEGT. V shed 1 base and J shed 3 bases, with 7 bases lying between them.

CDR3 amino acids: CASSLGTSGGKYNEQFF. The CDR3 DNA sequence: TGTGCCAGCAGCCTCGGGACTAGCGGGGGGAAATACAATGAGCAGTTCTTC. The chain recombines TRBV4-2 with TRBJ2-1, with 15 bases identical to TRBD2. CDR1 LGHNA and CDR2 YNFKEQ come from the germline V gene. The CDR3 length is 17 residues. With 4 bases clipped from V and 4 bases from J, the junction kept 5 bases outside the gene matches.

The CDR3 spells CASSLSVTGELFF. As DNA, the CDR3 is TGTGCCAGCAGCTTGTCCGTTACCGGGGAGCTGTTTTTT. This chain links TRBV5-6 with TRBJ2-2; no clear D. The V gene lost 1 base and the J gene lost 5 bases, with 6 bases spanning the gap. The CDR3 spans 13 residues. The germline CDR1 and CDR2 sequences are SGHDT and YYEEEE. Supplemented by reference TRBV5-6 and TRBJ2-2, the full variable domain reads DAGVTQSPTHLIKTRGQQVTLRCSPKSGHDTVSWYQQALGQGPQFIFQYYEEEERQRGNFPDRFSGHQFPNYSSELNVNALLLGDSALYLCASSLSVTGELFFGEGSRLTVL.

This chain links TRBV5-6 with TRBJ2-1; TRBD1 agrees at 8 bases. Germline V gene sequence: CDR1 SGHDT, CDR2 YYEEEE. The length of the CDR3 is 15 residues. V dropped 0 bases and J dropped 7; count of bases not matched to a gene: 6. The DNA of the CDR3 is TGTGCCAGCAGCTTGGGGACAGGGACATTTAATGAGCAGTTCTTC. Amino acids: CASSLGTGTFNEQFF.

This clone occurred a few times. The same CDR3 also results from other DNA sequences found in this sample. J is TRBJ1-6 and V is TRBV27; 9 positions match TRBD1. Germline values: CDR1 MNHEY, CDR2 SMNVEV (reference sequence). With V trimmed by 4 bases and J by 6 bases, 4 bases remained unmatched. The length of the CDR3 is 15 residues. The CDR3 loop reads CASSSPGQGNSPLHF. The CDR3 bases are TGTGCCAGCAGTTCCCCGGGACAGGGTAATTCACCCCTCCACTTT.

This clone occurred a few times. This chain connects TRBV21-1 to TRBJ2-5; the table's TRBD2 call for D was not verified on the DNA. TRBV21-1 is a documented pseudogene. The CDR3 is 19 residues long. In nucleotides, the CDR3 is TGTGCCAGCAGCAAAGCGAGACTAGCGGGTCCTAAGTCCCCACAGACCCAGTACTTC. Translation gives CASSKARLAGPKSPQTQYF.

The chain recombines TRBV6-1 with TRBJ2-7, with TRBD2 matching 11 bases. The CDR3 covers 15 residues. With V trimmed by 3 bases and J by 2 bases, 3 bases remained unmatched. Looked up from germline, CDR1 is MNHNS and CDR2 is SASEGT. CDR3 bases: TGTGCCAGCAGTGATATAGCGGGGGGGACCTACGAGCAGTACTTC. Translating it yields CASSDIAGGTYEQYF.

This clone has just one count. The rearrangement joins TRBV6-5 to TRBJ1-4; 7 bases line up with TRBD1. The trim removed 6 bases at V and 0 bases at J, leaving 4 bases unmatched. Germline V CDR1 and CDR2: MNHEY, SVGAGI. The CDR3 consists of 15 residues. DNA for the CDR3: TGTGCCAGCAGGGTAGGACAGGCAACTAATGAAAAACTGTTTTTT. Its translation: CASRVGQATNEKLFF.

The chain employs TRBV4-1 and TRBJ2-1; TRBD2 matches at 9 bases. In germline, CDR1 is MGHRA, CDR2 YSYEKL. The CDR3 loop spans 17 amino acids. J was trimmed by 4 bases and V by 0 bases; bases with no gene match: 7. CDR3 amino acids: CASSQDGRRGGYNEQFF. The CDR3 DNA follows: TGCGCCAGCAGCCAAGACGGCCGGCGGGGGGGATACAATGAGCAGTTCTTC.